The rows below give T cell receptor beta chains drawn from one sample of a study of T and B cells in COVID-19 patients. One entry per CDR3 protein, called by TCRdb with MiXCR from the multiplex PCR reads. In the table there are around 15,000 distinct CDR3 sequences, 28% of which are singletons. The sequenced material came from blood. Every receptor here comes from a human donor who had recovered from COVID-19. The CDR3 runs from the conserved cysteine through the conserved F or W. A D gene is named only where the DNA matches it firmly. Clone size is shown for a subset of rows, as once, few, many or a class of expanded clone.

d_gene	abundance	v_gene	j_gene	CDR3aa	CDR3nt
TRBD1	few	TRBV6-6	TRBJ1-1	CASSFPGTENTEAFF	TGTGCCAGCAGTTTCCCCGGGACAGAGAACACTGAAGCTTTCTTT
-	few	TRBV5-1	TRBJ2-1	CASSSDPAGSSYNEQFF	TGCGCCAGCAGCTCGGACCCCGCTGGAAGCTCCTACAATGAGCAGTTCTTC
TRBD2	-	TRBV24-1	TRBJ2-1	CATSDPPGRRGNNEQFF	TGTGCCACCAGTGACCCCCCTGGGAGGCGGGGGAACAATGAGCAGTTCTTC
TRBD1	-	TRBV30	TRBJ1-5	CAWSLAGTGYQPQHF	TGTGCCTGGAGCCTGGCCGGGACAGGGTATCAGCCCCAGCATTTT
-	-	TRBV7-9	TRBJ2-7	CASGEAYEQYF	TGTGCCAGCGGCGAGGCCTACGAGCAGTACTTC
-	many	TRBV6-5	TRBJ1-2	CASRIDSSVGYTF	TGTGCCAGCAGGATCGACAGCTCCGTGGGCTACACCTTC
-	few	TRBV5-5	TRBJ1-5	CASSLSSNQPQHF	TGTGCCAGCAGCTTGTCTTCCAATCAGCCCCAGCATTTT
-	medium-sized	TRBV6-1	TRBJ2-1	CASMGSPDNEQFF	TGTGCCAGCATGGGGAGTCCTGACAATGAGCAGTTCTTC
-	many	TRBV6-5	TRBJ1-3	CASSYRVGSGNTIYF	TGTGCCAGCAGTTATCGGGTAGGATCGGGAAACACCATATATTTT
-	-	TRBV19	TRBJ1-2	CASSMDRGIGGYTF	TGTGCCAGTAGTATGGACAGAGGAATTGGTGGCTACACCTTC
-	-	TRBV20-1	TRBJ1-1	CSASKKGKMGAFF	TGCAGTGCTAGTAAGAAGGGAAAGATGGGAGCTTTCTTT
TRBD1	-	TRBV6-5	TRBJ1-6	CASSSGTGFDSPLHF	TGTGCCAGCAGTTCAGGGACAGGGTTTGATTCACCCCTCCACTTT
TRBD2	-	TRBV6-4	TRBJ2-1	CASSDPVGLAGRREQFF	TGTGCCAGCAGTGACCCGGTCGGACTAGCGGGGAGGCGTGAGCAGTTCTTC
-	medium-sized	TRBV19	TRBJ1-4	CASSIQGREEKLFF	TGTGCCAGTAGTATTCAGGGGCGGGAGGAAAAACTGTTTTTT
-	-	TRBV14	TRBJ2-5	CASSQVPTGFQETQYF	TGTGCCAGCAGCCAAGTCCCAACAGGCTTCCAAGAGACCCAGTACTTC
-	few	TRBV27	TRBJ1-2	CASSYPGRSNYGYTF	TGTGCCAGCAGTTACCCGGGACGATCTAACTATGGCTACACCTTC
-	-	TRBV12-3/TRBV12-4	TRBJ1-2	CASSEHGGSNYGYTF	TGTGCCAGCAGTGAACACGGGGGCTCAAACTATGGCTACACCTTC
TRBD2	medium-sized	TRBV29-1	TRBJ2-7	CSFKRDLGEQYF	TGCAGTTTCAAGCGGGACTTGGGGGAGCAGTACTTC
-	medium-sized	TRBV19	TRBJ2-5	CASSIEGTAPETQYF	TGTGCCAGTAGTATAGAGGGCACGGCACCAGAGACCCAGTACTTC
TRBD1	-	TRBV15	TRBJ1-1	CATSRDRVNTEAFF	TGTGCCACCAGCAGGGACAGGGTGAACACTGAAGCTTTCTTT
-	few	TRBV19	TRBJ1-1	CASSIGRLRGTEAFF	TGTGCCAGTAGTATAGGCCGGCTAAGGGGGACTGAAGCTTTCTTT
-	-	TRBV20-1	TRBJ1-1	CSARMQGRVTEAFF	TGCAGTGCTAGAATGCAGGGACGAGTTACTGAAGCTTTCTTT
-	many	TRBV6-5	TRBJ2-3	CASSYSNRETDTQYF	TGTGCCAGCAGTTACTCCAACAGGGAGACAGATACGCAGTATTTT